The following is a T cell receptor (beta chain) sequence with its context. Germline CDR1 and CDR2: SGDLS and YYNGEE. J gave up 1 base and V 6 bases, and 5 bases lay outside the gene matches. The CDR3 extends over 14 amino acids. The sample comes from a study of blood T cell repertoires in COVID-19. Study-wide background: COVID-19 samples collected from the United States, Italy and Spain covered acute and convalescent phases. PBMCs, B-cell-depleted T cells, or T cells were the source of the cDNA or gDNA that made up the material.

Authors' processing steps: Amplification from reference gene primers served as the basis for estimated nucleated cell counts. The assay was immunoSEQ multiplex PCR, and TCRdb's table has in-frame clones only and misses some. Clonal size and the V and J genes are those of that table, whereas D and trimming came from the DNA. The sample holds approximately 61,000 clones, around four fifths seen once. This receptor was identified in a man between 70 and 80 years old with acute or convalescent COVID-19. The V gene is TRBV9, the J gene TRBJ1-1; 8 bases align to TRBD1. The sequenced sample was peripheral blood. CDR3 coding DNA: TGTGCCAGCACCCCGACAGGGGCGAACACTGAAGCTTTCTTT. This encodes CASTPTGANTEAFF. Full variable domain (missing parts from reference TRBV9 and TRBJ1-1): DSGVTQTPKHLITATGQRVTLRCSPRSGDLSVYWYQQSLDQGLQFLIQYYNGEERAKGNILERFSAQQFPDLHSELNLSSLELGDSALYFCASTPTGANTEAFFGQGTRLTVV.